Given below is one T cell receptor (beta chain) in context. This CDR3 is built from 14 residues. V gave up 4 bases and J gave up 1 base, with 8 bases separating them. Germline V lookup: CDR1 MNHEY, CDR2 SVGAGI. This entry is derived from a study of blood T cell repertoires in COVID-19. Study at large: Whether acute or convalescent, the COVID-19 samples came from the United States, Italy and Spain.

This study enrolled people aged about 18 to 95 from about two dozen US geographic areas. The study counted Cohort 3 donors as recovered given two negative PCRs, clearance, or symptom resolution. The repertoire was sequenced with immunoSEQ multiplex PCR; TCRdb's copy has only in-frame clones and lacks some. The repertoire consists of 300,000 to 450,000 clones, with 70% to 90% occurring once and the leading ten covering 1% to 1.5%. Sequencing input: PBMCs or T cells enriched from blood (not recorded which). The source of this sequence is a man under 40 who had recovered from COVID-19. V usage is TRBV6-5 and J usage is TRBJ1-3; the D is unclear. The CDR3 is CASSSTESGNTIYF. In DNA, the CDR3 is TGTGCCAGCAGTTCCACAGAATCTGGAAACACCATATATTTT.